The clone carrying this T cell receptor (beta chain) was observed a few times. Antigen specificity is unknown. PCR was performed a second time for about 7 to 11 cycles using a sample-barcoded 5' primer and a J-beta primer mix. MiXCR was run by TCRdb on the 5' RACE reads, yielding one entry per CDR3 protein. The profile covers about 730,000 distinct CDR3 sequences, with 43% appearing a single time and around 20% taken by the ten largest. Per sample, extraction of total RNA gave at least 5.5 micrograms in every case. The data are from a study of blood T cells in healthy people across ages. This CDR3 spans 18 amino acids. Germline trimming cut 5 bases from V and 1 base from J; bases unmatched to any gene: 16. Germline loops: CDR1 MNHEY, CDR2 SMNVEV (reference sequence). Study-level points and caveats: Per million T cells, TCR beta diversity dropped roughly linearly as age increased.

The sequencing sample was made of blood. J is TRBJ2-5 and V is TRBV27; 7 nucleotides match TRBD2. This clonotype originated in a woman aged 60-70 years in good health. The CDR3 reads CASSPPPWRGLVQETQYF. The CDR3 DNA is TGTGCCAGCAGTCCCCCCCCATGGCGGGGGTTGGTCCAAGAGACCCAGTACTTC.